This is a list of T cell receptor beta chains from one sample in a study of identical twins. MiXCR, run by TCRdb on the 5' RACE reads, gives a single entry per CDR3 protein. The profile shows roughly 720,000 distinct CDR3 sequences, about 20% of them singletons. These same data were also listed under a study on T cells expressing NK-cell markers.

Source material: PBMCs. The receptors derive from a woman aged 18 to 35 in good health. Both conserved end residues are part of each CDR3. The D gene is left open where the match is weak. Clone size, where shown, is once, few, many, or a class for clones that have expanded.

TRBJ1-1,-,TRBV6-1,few,TGTGCCAGCAGCCTTGAGACAGCTCCGGAAGAAGCTTTCTTT,CASSLETAPEEAFF
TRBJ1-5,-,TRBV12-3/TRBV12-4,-,TGTGCCAGCGGGACCATCAATCAGCCCCAGCATTTT,CASGTINQPQHF
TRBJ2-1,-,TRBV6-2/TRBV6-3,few,TGTGCCAGCAGTTCTCCAAGCGGGCCCCTCTACAATGAGCAGTTCTTC,CASSSPSGPLYNEQFF
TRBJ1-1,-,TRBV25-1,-,TGTGCCAGCAGGAACCGAAACACTGAAGCTTTCTTT,CASRNRNTEAFF
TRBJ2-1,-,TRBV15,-,TGTGCCACCAGCAGAGGGGTCGTGGATAACAATGAGCAGTTCTTC,CATSRGVVDNNEQFF
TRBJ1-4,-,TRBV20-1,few,TGCAGTGCTAGGCCTAAGACAACTGCCAGAGAAAAACTGTTTTTT,CSARPKTTAREKLFF
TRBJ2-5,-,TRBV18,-,TGTGCCAGCTCACCACCCGTGACGACCAGGGAGACCCAGTACTTC,CASSPPVTTRETQYF
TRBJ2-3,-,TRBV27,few,TGTGCCAGCAGGGTTCTAGCGACTACTTCTAGCACAGATACGCAGTATTTT,CASRVLATTSSTDTQYF
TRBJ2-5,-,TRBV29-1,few,TGCAGCGTTGAGTGGCGGGAGACCCAGTACTTC,CSVEWRETQYF
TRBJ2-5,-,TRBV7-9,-,TGTGCCAGCAGCTTGGGGTGGGGGAGCTTCCAAGAGACCCAGTACTTC,CASSLGWGSFQETQYF
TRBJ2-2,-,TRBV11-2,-,TGTGCCAGCAGCCCCCGTGTATTTAGCACCGGGGAGCTGTTTTTT,CASSPRVFSTGELFF
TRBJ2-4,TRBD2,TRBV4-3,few,TGCGCCAGCAGCCAAGAGATGGGACTAGCGGGAGGTTCCAAAAACATTCAGTACTTC,CASSQEMGLAGGSKNIQYF
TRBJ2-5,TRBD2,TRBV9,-,TGTGCCAGCAGCGTAGCCTGGGCGGGAGGGCAAGAGACCCAGTACTTC,CASSVAWAGGQETQYF
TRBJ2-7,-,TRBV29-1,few,TGCAGCGTTGTGACAGGTTCCTCCTACGAGCAGTACTTC,CSVVTGSSYEQYF
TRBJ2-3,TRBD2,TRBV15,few,TGTGCCACCAGCGAGGGACTAGCGGGGGCAACAAAAACGCACACAGATACGCAGTATTTT,CATSEGLAGATKTHTDTQYF
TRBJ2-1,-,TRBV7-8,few,TGTGCCAGCAGCTCTCCGGTGGGCCTGGGTAACGAGCAGTTCTTC,CASSSPVGLGNEQFF
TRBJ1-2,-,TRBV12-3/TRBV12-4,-,TGTGCCAGCAGTCTTTCGCGGCAGGCGGACTATGGCTACACCTTC,CASSLSRQADYGYTF
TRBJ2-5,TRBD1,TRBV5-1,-,TGCGCCAGCAGCTTAACAGGGGACGAAGAGACCCAGTACTTC,CASSLTGDEETQYF
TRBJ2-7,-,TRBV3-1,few,TGTGCCAGCAGCCAAGCCGGAGGGGGGCTACCTTCTGAGCAGTACTTC,CASSQAGGGLPSEQYF
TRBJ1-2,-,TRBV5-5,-,TGTGCCACCACCTCGGACAGCACTAACTATGGCTACACCTTC,CATTSDSTNYGYTF
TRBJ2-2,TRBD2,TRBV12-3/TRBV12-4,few,TGTGCCAGCAGTTTACTTGCCAGGGCGGGGGCCGGGGAGCTGTTTTTT,CASSLLARAGAGELFF
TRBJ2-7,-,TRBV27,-,TGTGCCAGCAAACTACCGGGACCCTACGAGCAGTACTTC,CASKLPGPYEQYF
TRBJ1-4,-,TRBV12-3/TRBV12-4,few,TGTGCCAGCAGTACTACAGGGTTACAGGATGAAAAACTGTTTTTT,CASSTTGLQDEKLFF
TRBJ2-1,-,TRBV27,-,TGTGCCAGCGCAGGGTTCGGCAATGAGCAGTTCTTC,CASAGFGNEQFF
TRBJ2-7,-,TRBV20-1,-,TGCAGTGCTAGAGGATCTAGCCGCGGGGCCTACGAGCAGTACTTC,CSARGSSRGAYEQYF
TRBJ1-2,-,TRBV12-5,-,TGTGCTAGTGGTTTCCAGGTTGGCTATGGCTACACCTTC,CASGFQVGYGYTF
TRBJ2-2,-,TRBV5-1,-,TGCGCCAGCAGCTTGAAGGCTAGCGTCGGGGAGCTGTTTTTT,CASSLKASVGELFF
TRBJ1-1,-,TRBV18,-,TGTGCCAGCTCACCTGGGGGATTCACTGAAGCTTTCTTT,CASSPGGFTEAFF
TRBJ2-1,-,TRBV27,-,TGTGCCAGCAGTTTATCGGTAGCGGCGTACAATGAGCAGTTCTTC,CASSLSVAAYNEQFF